This T cell receptor (beta chain) emerged from a study of control samples from healthy donors and cancer patients. CDR1 and CDR2 (germline): PRHDT, FYEKMQ (reference sequence). V shed 2 bases and J shed 2 bases, with 14 bases lying between them. The CDR3 length is 16 residues. The sample holds one count of this clone. Profiling relied on immunoSEQ multiplex PCR, and the TCRdb table lists in-frame clones only, not all of them. The repertoire holds some 100,000 clones, with 80% to 95% as singletons. The receptor was isolated from a man younger than 35 in good health. Input material: blood. V is TRBV13 and J is TRBJ2-3; no clear D. The CDR3 loop reads CASSLLGSFPTDTQYF. The CDR3 DNA follows: TGTGCCAGCAGCTTATTGGGGTCCTTCCCCACAGATACGCAGTATTTT. Variable domain in full (rest from reference TRBV13 and TRBJ2-3): AAGVIQSPRHLIKEKRETATLKCYPIPRHDTVYWYQQGPGQDPQFLISFYEKMQSDKGSIPDRFSAQQFSDYHSELNMSSLELGDSALYFCASSLLGSFPTDTQYFGPGTRLTVL.